This T cell receptor (beta chain) emerged from a study of early T cells in non-severe SARS-CoV-2 infection. Study at large: Sequencing input comprised bulk RNA from unsorted whole blood; chain pairing was not available.

With 0 bases clipped from V and 5 bases from J, the junction kept 7 bases outside the gene matches. This CDR3 comprises 15 residues. CDR1 and CDR2 (germline): SGHRS, YFSETQ. Findings and limits, study-wide: Private and CD4 specificities were missed by VDJdb matching, skewed to anti-spike CD8.

cDNA molecules, individually, were tagged with unique molecular identifiers. TCRdb redid the calling of the 5' RACE reads with MiXCR, one entry per CDR3 protein. The sample contains about 63,000 distinct CDR3 sequences, 10% to 15% of which appear only once. There are a few counts of this clonotype. What it binds is not known. V usage is TRBV5-1 and J usage is TRBJ2-5; 7 bases line up with TRBD1. Material: whole blood. The receptor was isolated from an adult who was a healthcare worker with PCR-confirmed SARS-CoV-2 infection or an uninfected control (not recorded which). The CDR3: CASSLEDGQAETQYF. CDR3 DNA sequence: TGCGCCAGCAGCTTGGAGGATGGACAGGCGGAGACCCAGTACTTC.